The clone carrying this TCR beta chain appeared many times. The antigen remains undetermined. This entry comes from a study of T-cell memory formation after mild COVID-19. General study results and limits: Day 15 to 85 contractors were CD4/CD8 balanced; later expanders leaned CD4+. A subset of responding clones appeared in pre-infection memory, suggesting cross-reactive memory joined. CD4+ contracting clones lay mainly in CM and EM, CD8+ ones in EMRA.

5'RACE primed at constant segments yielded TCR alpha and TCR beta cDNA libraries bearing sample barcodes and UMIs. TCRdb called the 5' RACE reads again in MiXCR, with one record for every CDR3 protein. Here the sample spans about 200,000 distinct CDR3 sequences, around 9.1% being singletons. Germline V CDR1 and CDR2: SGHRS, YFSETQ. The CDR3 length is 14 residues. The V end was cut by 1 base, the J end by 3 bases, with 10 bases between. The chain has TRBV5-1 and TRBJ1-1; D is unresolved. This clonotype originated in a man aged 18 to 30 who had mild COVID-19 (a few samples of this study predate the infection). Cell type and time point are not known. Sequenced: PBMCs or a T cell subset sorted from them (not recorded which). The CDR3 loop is CASSLFSADTEAFF. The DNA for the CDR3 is TGCGCCAGCAGCTTGTTTTCGGCGGACACTGAAGCTTTCTTT.